The source of this T cell receptor (beta chain) is a study of T-cell memory formation after mild COVID-19. In this sample, this clonotype turned up a few times. CDR3 length: 14 amino acids. The V and J ends lost 5 bases and 7 bases, in that order; junction bases with no gene match: 4. Germline V gives CDR1 SEHNR, CDR2 FQNEAQ (reference sequence). TCRdb ran MiXCR on the 5' RACE reads and lists one entry per CDR3 protein. The sample consists of 150,000 to 200,000 distinct CDR3 sequences, around a tenth of them appearing once. The sample was PBMCs or a T cell subset sorted from them (not recorded which). This sequence originates from a man aged 18 to 29 who had mild COVID-19 (a few samples of this study predate the infection). Cell type and time point are not known. The chain joins TRBV7-9 to TRBJ2-1; 11 bases line up with TRBD2. This CDR3 is CASSASGGINEQFF. In DNA form, the CDR3 reads TGTGCCAGCAGCGCTAGCGGGGGGATAAATGAGCAGTTCTTC.